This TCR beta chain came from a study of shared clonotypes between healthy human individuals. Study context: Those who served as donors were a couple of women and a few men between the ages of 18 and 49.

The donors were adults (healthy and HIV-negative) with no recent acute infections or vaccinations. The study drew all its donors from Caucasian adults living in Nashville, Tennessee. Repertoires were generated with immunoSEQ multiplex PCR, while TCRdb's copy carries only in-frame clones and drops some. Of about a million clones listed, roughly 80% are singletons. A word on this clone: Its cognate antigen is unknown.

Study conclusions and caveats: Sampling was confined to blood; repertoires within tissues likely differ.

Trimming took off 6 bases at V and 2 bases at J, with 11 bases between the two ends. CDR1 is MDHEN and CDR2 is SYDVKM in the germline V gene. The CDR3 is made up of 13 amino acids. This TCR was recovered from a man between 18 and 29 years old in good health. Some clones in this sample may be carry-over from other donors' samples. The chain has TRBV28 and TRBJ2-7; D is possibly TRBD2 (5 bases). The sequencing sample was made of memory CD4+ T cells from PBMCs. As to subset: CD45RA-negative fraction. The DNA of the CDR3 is TGTGCCAGCAGCCTGGGGAGTACCTACGAGCAGTACTTC. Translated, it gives CASSLGSTYEQYF.